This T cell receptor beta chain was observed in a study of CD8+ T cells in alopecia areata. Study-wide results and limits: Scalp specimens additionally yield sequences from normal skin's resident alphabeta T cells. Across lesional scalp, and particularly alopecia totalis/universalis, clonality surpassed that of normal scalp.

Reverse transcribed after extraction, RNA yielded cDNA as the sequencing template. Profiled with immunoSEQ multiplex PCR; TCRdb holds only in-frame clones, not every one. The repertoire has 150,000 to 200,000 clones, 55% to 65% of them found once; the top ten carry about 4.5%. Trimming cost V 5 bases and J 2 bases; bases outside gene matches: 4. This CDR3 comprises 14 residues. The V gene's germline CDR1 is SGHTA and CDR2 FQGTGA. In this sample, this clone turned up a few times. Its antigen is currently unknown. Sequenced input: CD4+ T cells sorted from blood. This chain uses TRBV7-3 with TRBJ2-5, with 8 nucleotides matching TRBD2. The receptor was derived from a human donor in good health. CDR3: CASSPAGGQETQYF. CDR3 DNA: TGTGCCAGCAGCCCCGCGGGAGGACAAGAGACCCAGTACTTC. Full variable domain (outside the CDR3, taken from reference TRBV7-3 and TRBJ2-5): GAGVSQTPSNKVTEKGKYVELRCDPISGHTALYWYRQSLGQGPEFLIYFQGTGAADDSGLPNDRFFAVRPEGSVSTLKIQRTERGDSAVYLCASSPAGGQETQYFGPGTRLLVL.